The rows below give T cell receptor beta chains drawn from one sample of a study of blood T cell repertoires in COVID-19. Here immunoSEQ multiplex PCR was the method, and the copy in TCRdb shows in-frame clones only, minus some. The table records roughly 350,000 clones, 85% of them present only once. Specimen: peripheral blood. These TCRs come from a woman under 30 with acute or convalescent COVID-19. CDR3s include the opening cysteine and the closing phenylalanine or tryptophan. The D gene is left open where the match is weak. Only some rows state a clone size, as once, few, many or a class for expanded clones.

d_call clone_size cdr3_length j_call v_call cdr3_aa cdr3_nt
. . 14 TRBJ1-1 TRBV5-8 CASSLAQGYTEAFF TGTGCCAGCAGCTTGGCCCAGGGGTACACTGAAGCTTTCTTT
. . 13 TRBJ2-2 TRBV18 CASSSKNTGELFF TGTGCCAGCTCATCTAAAAACACCGGGGAGCTGTTTTTT
TRBD2 . 15 TRBJ2-7 TRBV2 CASSDPLASSYEQYF TGTGCCAGCAGCGACCCACTAGCGAGTTCCTACGAGCAGTACTTC
TRBD1 . 15 TRBJ2-1 TRBV24-1 CATSDRDRGKDEQFF TGTGCCACCAGTGATAGGGACAGGGGGAAGGACGAGCAGTTCTTC
. . 13 TRBJ1-5 TRBV6-1 CASSEVVNQPQHF TGTGCCAGCAGTGAAGTTGTAAATCAGCCCCAGCATTTT
TRBD1 . 13 TRBJ1-4 TRBV5-1 CASSGQGYEKLFF TGCGCCAGCAGCGGACAGGGTTATGAAAAACTGTTTTTT
TRBD2 . 14 TRBJ2-7 TRBV28 CASIGAGDFHEQYF TGTGCCAGTATCGGGGCGGGAGACTTCCACGAGCAGTACTTC
. . 14 TRBJ2-3 TRBV28 CASSSQPGSDTQYF TGTGCCAGCAGTTCCCAACCCGGGTCGGATACGCAGTATTTT
. few 13 TRBJ1-4 TRBV5-1 CASSLGGAEKLFF TGCGCCAGCAGCTTGGGTGGGGCGGAAAAACTGTTTTTT
. . 13 TRBJ2-1 TRBV5-1 CASSLNRVHEQFF TGCGCCAGCAGCTTAAACAGGGTACATGAGCAGTTCTTC
TRBD1 once 16 TRBJ1-2 TRBV7-8 CASSLQGARANYGYTF TGTGCCAGCAGCTTACAGGGGGCCCGGGCGAACTATGGCTACACCTTC
TRBD1 . 17 TRBJ2-1 TRBV24-1 CATSSRAGTGVIDEQFF TGTGCCACCTCTTCCCGTGCCGGGACAGGGGTTATCGATGAGCAGTTCTTC
. . 13 TRBJ1-1 TRBV2 CASSAHRNTEAFF TGTGCCAGCAGTGCCCACAGGAACACTGAAGCTTTCTTT
. . 13 TRBJ2-7 TRBV27 CASSLYGSYEQYF TGTGCCAGCAGTTTATACGGGTCCTACGAGCAGTACTTC
. . 14 TRBJ2-7 TRBV27 CASSLSGTGYEQYF TGTGCCAGCAGTTTAAGCGGCACCGGCTACGAGCAGTACTTC
. . 14 TRBJ2-5 TRBV10-1 CASRFSRDGGTQYF TGCGCCAGCAGATTCTCCCGGGACGGGGGGACCCAGTACTTC
TRBD2 once 18 TRBJ2-3 TRBV19 CASSTSGLSSGSADTQYF TGTGCCAGTAGTACTTCAGGCTTGTCTAGCGGTTCCGCAGATACGCAGTATTTT
TRBD2 many 16 TRBJ2-7 TRBV5-1 CASSLDAASGSYEQYF TGCGCCAGCAGCTTGGATGCGGCTAGCGGCTCCTACGAGCAGTACTTC
. . 12 TRBJ1-4 TRBV6-5 CASSSIVRGLFF TGTGCCAGCAGTTCGATAGTCCGTGGACTGTTTTTT
. . 11 TRBJ2-7 TRBV18 CASSPSGEQYF TGTGCCAGCTCACCTTCCGGCGAGCAGTACTTC
. . 16 TRBJ2-5 TRBV19 CASSIDTQRNQETQYF TGTGCCAGTAGTATAGATACCCAGCGGAACCAAGAGACCCAGTACTTC
TRBD2 . 16 TRBJ2-1 TRBV5-1 CASSQLAGGPIGEQFF TGCGCCAGCAGCCAACTAGCGGGAGGGCCGATCGGGGAGCAGTTCTTC
. . 15 TRBJ2-7 TRBV4-1 CASSHPGTGAYEQYF TGCGCCAGCAGCCACCCCGGGACGGGGGCCTACGAGCAGTACTTC
. . 16 TRBJ1-5 TRBV21-1 CASSKVGQNRDQPQHF TGTGCCAGCAGCAAAGTGGGACAGAATAGAGATCAGCCCCAGCATTTT
TRBD1 once 14 TRBJ2-3 TRBV15 CATSGRTGTDTQYF TGTGCCACCAGCGGTCGGACAGGGACAGATACGCAGTATTTT
TRBD1 . 14 TRBJ1-2 TRBV3-1/TRBV3-2 CASYAAGGDYGYTF TGTGCCAGCTATGCGGCAGGGGGAGACTATGGCTACACCTTC
. . 15 TRBJ2-4 TRBV5-1 CASSPRDGGINIQYF TGCGCCAGCAGCCCGAGAGACGGAGGAATAAACATTCAGTACTTC
. once 13 TRBJ1-2 TRBV29-1 CSVDSRLSYGYTF TGCAGCGTTGATTCCAGACTTAGCTATGGCTACACCTTC
. . 14 TRBJ2-1 TRBV9 CASSVSTVYNEQFF TGTGCCAGCAGCGTATCAACAGTATACAATGAGCAGTTCTTC
TRBD1 . 15 TRBJ1-2 TRBV28 CASSLGTGGWYGYTF TGTGCCAGCAGTTTAGGTACAGGGGGCTGGTATGGCTACACCTTC
. . 14 TRBJ1-1 TRBV6-5 CASTLLQRGTEAFF TGTGCCAGCACCCTACTACAAAGGGGCACTGAAGCTTTCTTT
. once 13 TRBJ2-6 TRBV6-5 CASGQTGANVLTF TGTGCCAGCGGACAAACTGGGGCCAACGTCCTGACTTTC
. . 13 TRBJ2-1 TRBV19 CASSPERQLGMFF TGTGCCAGTAGTCCGGAACGACAACTCGGGATGTTCTTC
. . 14 TRBJ2-3 TRBV7-2 CASSPLDYTDTQYF TGTGCCAGCAGCCCCCTGGACTATACTGATACGCAGTATTTT
TRBD1 . 15 TRBJ1-6 TRBV11-2 CASNVLGQGNSPLHF TGTGCCAGCAACGTTCTGGGACAGGGGAATTCACCCCTCCACTTT
. . 13 TRBJ1-1 TRBV27 CASRGGANTEAFF TGTGCCAGCAGAGGGGGGGCGAACACTGAAGCTTTCTTT
TRBD2 few 18 TRBJ2-3 TRBV5-4 CASSLEASGFPSTDTQYF TGTGCCAGCAGCTTGGAGGCTAGCGGTTTTCCTAGCACAGATACGCAGTATTTT
. . 15 TRBJ1-2 TRBV7-9 CASSLSQGSHYGYTF TGTGCCAGCAGCTTATCTCAGGGGTCACACTATGGCTACACCTTC
TRBD1 few 16 TRBJ1-6 TRBV18 CASSPTGDRSNSPLHF TGTGCCAGCTCACCAACCGGGGACAGGTCGAATTCACCCCTCCACTTT
TRBD2 . 16 TRBJ2-2 TRBV24-1 CATSPAGGPNTGELFF TGTGCCACCAGTCCAGCGGGGGGACCGAACACCGGGGAGCTGTTTTTT
TRBD2 . 15 TRBJ2-1 TRBV30 CAWSVSGGPFHEQFF TGTGCCTGGAGTGTATCGGGGGGGCCTTTCCATGAGCAGTTCTTC
. once 18 TRBJ2-1 TRBV7-5 CARSLLSRWRGHLSEQFF TGTGCCAGAAGCCTCTTAAGCCGCTGGAGGGGGCATTTGAGTGAGCAGTTCTTC
. . 16 TRBJ2-1 TRBV9 CASSVALLAPRDEQFF TGTGCCAGCAGCGTAGCTCTACTAGCCCCCCGCGATGAGCAGTTCTTC
. few 11 TRBJ2-1 TRBV28 CASSSSNEQFF TGTGCCAGCAGTTCTTCTAATGAGCAGTTCTTC
TRBD2 . 13 TRBJ2-1 TRBV6-5 CASGTSGRNEQFF TGTGCCAGTGGGACTAGCGGGAGAAATGAGCAGTTCTTC
. . 12 TRBJ1-1 TRBV28 CASSLEDSEAFF TGTGCCAGCAGTCTAGAGGACAGTGAAGCTTTCTTT
. . 13 TRBJ2-5 TRBV29-1 CSVAGYFQETQYF TGCAGCGTTGCCGGGTACTTTCAAGAGACCCAGTACTTC
. once 15 TRBJ2-2 TRBV4-1 CASRNPGLTTGELFF TGCGCCAGCAGAAACCCGGGACTTACTACCGGGGAGCTGTTTTTT
. . 13 TRBJ1-2 TRBV18 CASSPVSRDGYTF TGTGCCAGCTCACCGGTGAGCAGGGATGGCTACACCTTC
. few 14 TRBJ1-1 TRBV5-1 CASSLENSNTEAFF TGCGCCAGCAGCTTGGAGAACAGTAACACTGAAGCTTTCTTT
. . 16 TRBJ1-1 TRBV27 CASSLTPDLFNTEAFF TGTGCCAGCAGTTTGACACCCGATTTATTTAACACTGAAGCTTTCTTT
TRBD2 . 19 TRBJ2-3 TRBV6-4 CASSDFETSEGGSTDTQYF TGTGCCAGCAGTGACTTTGAGACTAGCGAGGGGGGCTCCACAGATACGCAGTATTTT
TRBD1 once 15 TRBJ1-3 TRBV18 CASSPSQGKGNTIYF TGTGCCAGCTCACCTTCACAGGGGAAAGGAAACACCATATATTTT
TRBD2 . 14 TRBJ2-7 TRBV7-2 CASSEFGTRLEQYF TGTGCCAGCAGCGAGTTCGGGACTAGATTGGAGCAGTACTTC
. . 13 TRBJ1-1 TRBV18 CASSPRGGTEAFF TGTGCCAGCTCGCCTAGGGGGGGCACTGAAGCTTTCTTT